This is a list of T cell receptor beta chains from one sample in a study of blood T cells in healthy people across ages. TCRdb reprocessed the 5' RACE reads with MiXCR, giving one entry per CDR3 protein. Here the sample spans roughly 640,000 distinct CDR3 sequences, roughly 30% being singletons. Sequencing was done on a sample of blood. Receptors were obtained from an elderly woman in good health. CDR3s include the opening cysteine and the closing phenylalanine or tryptophan. Each record gives: V gene, D gene, J gene, clone size, CDR3 protein, CDR3 DNA. D genes are given only for firm matches. Rows give clone size only sometimes, using once, few, many, or a class for an expanded clone.

TRBV28	-	TRBJ1-2	-	CASSYGGSGTVLGYTF	TGTGCCAGCAGTTATGGGGGGTCAGGGACGGTTCTGGGCTACACCTTC
TRBV30	TRBD1	TRBJ1-2	many	CAWSVQGRGNGYTF	TGTGCCTGGAGTGTACAGGGCAGGGGGAATGGCTACACCTTC
TRBV29-1	-	TRBJ2-1	many	CSVEEGGRGGATYNEQFF	TGCAGCGTTGAAGAGGGGGGAAGGGGCGGCGCAACCTACAATGAGCAGTTCTTC
TRBV27	-	TRBJ1-1	many	CASGGGVSTEAFF	TGTGCCAGTGGGGGTGGGGTGAGCACTGAAGCTTTCTTT
TRBV7-2	-	TRBJ1-5	-	CASSFRRNQPQHF	TGTGCCAGCAGCTTCAGGAGGAATCAGCCCCAGCATTTT
TRBV7-2	-	TRBJ2-5	few	CASSLVRGAGETQYF	TGTGCCAGCAGCTTAGTTAGGGGGGCGGGGGAGACCCAGTACTTC
TRBV29-1	-	TRBJ2-5	many	CSVQPLGASREQYF	TGCAGCGTCCAACCGTTGGGGGCCTCGAGAGAGCAGTACTTC
TRBV20-1	-	TRBJ2-3	many	CSASVDGWGADTQYF	TGCAGTGCTAGTGTCGACGGATGGGGGGCAGATACGCAGTATTTT
TRBV20-1	-	TRBJ2-1	many	CVGATSYNEQFF	TGTGTGGGGGCAACCTCCTACAATGAGCAGTTCTTC
TRBV12-3/TRBV12-4	-	TRBJ1-2	many	CASSARHNYGYTF	TGTGCCAGCAGTGCAAGACACAACTATGGCTACACCTTC
TRBV7-9	-	TRBJ2-1	few	CASSIPRGQTNEQFF	TGTGCCAGCAGCATACCCCGAGGACAGACAAATGAGCAGTTCTTC
TRBV7-2	-	TRBJ1-4	-	CASSLAGRVKEELFF	TGTGCCAGCAGCTTAGCGGGGAGGGTGAAGGAAGAACTGTTTTTT
TRBV13	TRBD2	TRBJ2-3	-	CASSFLSGIRTDTQYF	TGTGCCAGCAGTTTCCTCAGCGGGATTCGCACAGATACGCAGTATTTT
TRBV6-1	-	TRBJ1-1	many	CASSTTVNTEAFF	TGTGCCAGCAGTACTACAGTGAACACTGAAGCTTTCTTT
TRBV7-8	TRBD1	TRBJ2-5	-	CASRKGTAQETQYF	TGTGCCAGCAGGAAAGGGACAGCCCAAGAGACCCAGTACTTC
TRBV3-1	-	TRBJ1-2	many	CASSHQRALNYGYTF	TGTGCCAGCAGCCACCAGCGGGCACTTAACTATGGCTACACCTTC
TRBV6-6	-	TRBJ1-2	many	CASSYRQGYGYTF	TGTGCCAGCAGTTACAGGCAGGGGTATGGCTACACCTTC
TRBV4-2	TRBD2	TRBJ2-3	many	CASSQSVGTSGGTDTQYF	TGTGCCAGCAGCCAATCCGTAGGGACTAGCGGGGGAACAGATACGCAGTATTTT
TRBV30	-	TRBJ2-6	many	CAWRTGGANVLTF	TGTGCCTGGAGAACGGGAGGGGCCAACGTCCTGACTTTC
TRBV18	-	TRBJ1-4	many	CASSPPGRVLMELFF	TGTGCCAGCTCACCACCGGGAAGGGTCCTGATGGAACTGTTTTTT
TRBV9	-	TRBJ2-3	many	CASSVRQITDTQYF	TGTGCCAGCAGCGTCCGACAGATCACAGATACGCAGTATTTT
TRBV12-3/TRBV12-4	-	TRBJ1-5	many	CASSPTRGSNQPQHF	TGTGCCAGCAGTCCGACAAGGGGAAGCAATCAGCCCCAGCATTTT
TRBV2	TRBD2	TRBJ2-7	-	CASSELAGGPYKQYF	TGTGCCAGCAGTGAACTAGCGGGGGGGCCCTACAAGCAGTACTTC
TRBV7-2	-	TRBJ2-6	-	CASSLEWGGANVLTF	TGTGCCAGCAGCTTGGAATGGGGCGGGGCCAACGTCCTGACTTTC
TRBV5-4	TRBD1	TRBJ2-2	once	CASSLGDRGRGERFF	TGTGCCAGCAGCTTGGGAGACAGGGGGCGAGGGGAGCGGTTTTTT
TRBV12-3/TRBV12-4	-	TRBJ2-3	many	CASSSPGGVTDTQYF	TGTGCCAGCAGTTCCCCCGGGGGAGTTACAGATACGCAGTATTTT
TRBV7-2	-	TRBJ1-2	many	CASSSRDPEVGYTF	TGTGCCAGCAGCTCCAGGGACCCAGAGGTTGGCTACACCTTC
TRBV20-1	TRBD2	TRBJ2-3	many	CSAREPLAGTVDTQYF	TGCAGTGCTAGAGAACCCCTAGCGGGGACGGTGGATACGCAGTATTTT
TRBV29-1	-	TRBJ1-1	-	CSVDGTGRGAEAFF	TGCAGCGTTGATGGCACAGGGAGGGGGGCTGAAGCTTTCTTT
TRBV5-8	-	TRBJ2-1	few	CASSVGVPETQFF	TGTGCCAGCAGCGTGGGAGTCCCGGAGACCCAGTTCTTC
TRBV12-3/TRBV12-4	-	TRBJ1-5	-	CAIRIVSGLGQPQHF	TGTGCCATCAGGATAGTTTCGGGGCTGGGACAGCCCCAGCATTTT